These 31 T cell receptor beta chains share one sample of origin, sequenced in a study of T cell changes during pregnancy in multiple sclerosis. TCRdb's table, derived via immunoSEQ multiplex PCR, lists solely in-frame clones and lacks some. The table includes about 46,000 clones, 75% to 95% detected once. Sequencing used CD8+ T cells from peripheral blood mononuclear cells, obtained after pregnancy. The receptors were sampled from a female donor with multiple sclerosis, enrolled in a pregnancy study.

The chain uses TRBV7-6 and TRBJ2-2; D remains ambiguous. V was pared by 5 bases and J by 5 bases, with 12 bases between. Germline V CDR1 and CDR2: SGHVS, FNYEAQ. This CDR3 contains 14 residues. The CDR3, as DNA: TGTGCCAGCAGCCCCCTTACAGAGACCGGGGAGCTGTTTTTT. Amino acid sequence: CASSPLTETGELFF.

The gene calls are TRBV6-6 and TRBJ1-6, with a tentative D call TRBD1 (6 bases). The V gene's germline CDR1 is MNHNY and CDR2 SVGAGI (reference sequence). The CDR3 spans 15 residues. The germline V and J ends were trimmed by 2 bases and 9 bases, with 14 bases remaining between them. The CDR3 coding sequence is TGTGCCAGCAGTTACGGAGGGGGGGAAGGTTCACCCCTCCACTTT. Encoded protein: CASSYGGGEGSPLHF.

This chain links TRBV14 with TRBJ2-7, with a possible D match to TRBD2 (5 bases). This CDR3 region has 13 residues. The germline CDR1 and CDR2 sequences are SGHDN and FVKESK. V was pared by 4 bases and J by 6 bases, with 13 bases between. The CDR3 loop is CASSLTRGTEQYF. The CDR3 nucleotides read TGTGCCAGCAGCCTCACCCGGGGAACCGAGCAGTACTTC.

The rearrangement uses TRBV2 and TRBJ2-7, with a tentative D call TRBD1 (5 bases). This CDR3 comprises 11 residues. Trimming pared 6 bases from V and 5 bases from J, leaving 8 bases between. CDR1 SNHLY and CDR2 FYNNEI come from the germline V gene. Here the CDR3 DNA reads TGTGCCAGCAGCCGGACAAACGAGCAGTACTTC. Encoded protein: CASSRTNEQYF. The whole variable domain, remainder taken from reference TRBV2 and TRBJ2-7, is EPEVTQTPSHQVTQMGQEVILRCVPISNHLYFYWYRQILGQKVEFLVSFYNNEISEKSEIFDDQFSVERPDGSNFTLKIRSTKLEDSAMYFCASSRTNEQYFGPGTRLTVT.

CDR3 nucleotides: TGTGCCAGCAGCAAGGGGACAGGTCAAAATCAGCCCCAGCATTTT. Protein sequence: CASSKGTGQNQPQHF. The chain couples TRBV13 to TRBJ1-5; 8 bases map to TRBD1. Germline loops: CDR1 PRHDT, CDR2 FYEKMQ (reference sequence). The V and J ends lost 5 bases and 4 bases, in that order; junction bases with no gene match: 7. This CDR3 is built from 15 residues. Based on the CDR3 plus reference TRBV13 and TRBJ1-5, the full variable domain is AAGVIQSPRHLIKEKRETATLKCYPIPRHDTVYWYQQGPGQDPQFLISFYEKMQSDKGSIPDRFSAQQFSDYHSELNMSSLELGDSALYFCASSKGTGQNQPQHFGDGTRLSIL.

This clone was seen only once. V usage is TRBV10-2 and J usage is TRBJ2-5; no reliable D call. The CDR3 is 13 amino acids. Between the trimmed V and J ends, which lost 3 bases and 1 base, there was a span of 6 bases. Per the germline V gene, CDR1 is WSHSY and CDR2 is SAAADI. The CDR3 reads CASSDSVQETQYF. DNA for the CDR3: TGCGCCAGCAGTGACTCGGTCCAAGAGACCCAGTACTTC.

The chain joins TRBV7-9 to TRBJ2-4; possible D gene TRBD2, 7 bases. The CDR3 spans 16 residues. V was clipped by 0 bases and J by 0 bases, with 9 bases between them. Germline V gene sequence: CDR1 SEHNR, CDR2 FQNEAQ (reference sequence). In DNA, the CDR3 is TGTGCCAGCAGCTTAGCGGGGGGGCTAGCCAAAAACATTCAGTACTTC. Its translation is CASSLAGGLAKNIQYF.

The chain's CDR3 is CASSVEGLAGVDTQYF. The CDR3 DNA reads TGTGCCAGCAGCGTAGAAGGTCTAGCGGGGGTGGATACGCAGTATTTT. The V and J genes are TRBV9 and TRBJ2-3; 10 bases map to TRBD2. The junction had 7 bases not matched to a gene; V was cut back by 0 bases and J by 6 bases. This CDR3 contains 16 residues. CDR1 is SGDLS and CDR2 is YYNGEE in the germline V gene.

The chain recombines TRBV27 with TRBJ1-5; D gene uncertain. Germline loops: CDR1 MNHEY, CDR2 SMNVEV (reference sequence). V was cut by 3 bases and J by 5 bases, with 8 bases left in between. This CDR3 is 13 amino acids long. The CDR3 here is CASSLWEDQPQHF. DNA for the CDR3: TGTGCCAGCAGTTTGTGGGAGGATCAGCCCCAGCATTTT.

The chain couples TRBV7-2 to TRBJ2-5, with D perhaps TRBD1 (6 bases). V lost 6 bases and J 2 bases, leaving 19 bases between the germline ends. The CDR3 extends over 16 amino acids. In germline, CDR1 is SGHTA, CDR2 FQGNSA. CDR3 amino acids: CASRGVDGGLQETQYF. The DNA of the CDR3 is TGTGCCAGCAGAGGGGTTGATGGGGGCCTACAAGAGACCCAGTACTTC.

This clone was seen ten or more times. This CDR3 is CASSLAKGVNTEAFF. CDR3 DNA sequence: TGTGCCAGCAGCTTAGCGAAGGGGGTGAACACTGAAGCTTTCTTT. The chain has TRBV7-6 and TRBJ1-1; tentative D call: TRBD1 (6 bases). V was clipped by 0 bases and J by 0 bases, with 8 bases between them. CDR3 length: 15 amino acids. CDR1 is SGHVS and CDR2 is FNYEAQ in the germline V gene.

The V gene is TRBV2, the J gene TRBJ2-1, with TRBD2 identical over 8 bases. Germline assignment: CDR1 SNHLY and CDR2 FYNNEI. The CDR3 length is 14 residues. With 7 bases clipped from V and 0 bases from J, the junction kept 2 bases outside the gene matches. CDR3: CASTREVSYNEQFF. Written as DNA, the CDR3 is TGTGCCAGCACGCGGGAGGTCTCCTACAATGAGCAGTTCTTC. Looking up the rest from reference TRBV2 and TRBJ2-1 gives the full variable domain: EPEVTQTPSHQVTQMGQEVILRCVPISNHLYFYWYRQILGQKVEFLVSFYNNEISEKSEIFDDQFSVERPDGSNFTLKIRSTKLEDSAMYFCASTREVSYNEQFFGPGTRLTVL.

CDR3 coding DNA: TGTGCCAGTACCGAAGGGGTTTTGCAGCCCCAGCATTTT. Translated, it gives CASTEGVLQPQHF. The chain joins TRBV19 to TRBJ1-5; a weak D match, TRBD1 (5 bases). Germline V gene sequence: CDR1 LNHDA, CDR2 SQIVND (reference sequence). V gave up 7 bases and J gave up 7 bases, with 14 bases separating them. The length of the CDR3 is 13 residues. The complete variable domain, with remaining parts taken from reference TRBV19 and TRBJ1-5, reads DGGITQSPKYLFRKEGQNVTLSCEQNLNHDAMYWYRQDPGQGLRLIYYSQIVNDFQKGDIAEGYSVSREKKESFPLTVTSAQKNPTAFYLCASTEGVLQPQHFGDGTRLSIL.

On this clone itself: The same CDR3 can be traced to other DNA sequences in this sample. The chain recombines TRBV28 with TRBJ1-3, with a weak D call TRBD1 (5 bases). Germline lookup yields CDR1 MDHEN and CDR2 SYDVKM. This CDR3 has 15 amino acids. The V and J ends lost 7 bases and 3 bases respectively, with 16 bases between them. As DNA, the CDR3 is TGTGCCAGCAACTACCCGGGGGACTATGGAAACACCATATATTTT. It specifies CASNYPGDYGNTIYF.

The chain combines TRBV7-9 with TRBJ1-2; D is possibly TRBD1 (6 bases). The CDR3 covers 14 residues. V was trimmed by 8 bases and J by 4 bases, leaving 17 bases between them. CDR1 and CDR2 (germline): SEHNR, FQNEAQ (reference sequence). CDR3 DNA sequence: TGTGCCAGCGAGGAGACAGGAAATTCCTATGGCTACACCTTC. It codes for CASEETGNSYGYTF.

The CDR3 sequence: CASSAFGGVEQYF. As DNA, the CDR3 is TGTGCCAGCAGCGCATTTGGGGGGGTCGAGCAGTACTTC. The chain is built from TRBV9 and TRBJ2-7, with TRBD2 matching over 7 bases. With V trimmed by 3 bases and J by 6 bases, 6 bases remained unmatched. The germline V gene encodes CDR1 SGDLS and CDR2 YYNGEE. The CDR3 contains 13 residues.

The gene calls are TRBV4-3 and TRBJ1-3; TRBD1 matches at 9 bases. The germline gives CDR1 LGHNA, CDR2 YSLEER. V dropped 0 bases and J dropped 7; count of bases not matched to a gene: 10. The CDR3 is made up of 17 amino acids. The CDR3 is CASSQDRAGQGPNTIYF. The DNA of the CDR3 is TGCGCCAGCAGCCAAGATCGGGCGGGACAGGGACCCAACACCATATATTTT.

This rearrangement joins TRBV21-1 to TRBJ2-4; the D call of TRBD1 is as the table states it, not checked on the DNA. TRBV21-1 is noted as a pseudogene. The CDR3 is 18 residues long. The CDR3 nucleotides read TGTGCCAGCAGCAAAGTAGGCGACAGGGAGAAAGCCAAAAACATTCAGTACTTC. This translates into CASSKVGDREKAKNIQYF.

The chain recombines TRBV19 with TRBJ2-7; 11 positions match TRBD1. V trimming: 8 bases; J trimming: 5 bases; junction bases outside the gene matches: 8. The CDR3 is made up of 14 amino acids. The germline V gene encodes CDR1 LNHDA and CDR2 SQIVND (reference sequence). In DNA, the CDR3 is TGTGCCAGTGGGGACAGGGGGAATCCCCACGAGCAGTACTTC. This codes for CASGDRGNPHEQYF.

The chain combines TRBV9 with TRBJ1-1, with D perhaps TRBD1 (6 bases). With 0 bases removed from V and 3 bases from J, the gap between germline ends came to 24 bases. The length of the CDR3 is 19 residues. Per the germline V gene, CDR1 is SGDLS and CDR2 is YYNGEE. CDR3 nucleotides: TGTGCCAGCAGCGTAGGATCTTTTGTGGCTGGGGGCGGGTACACTGAAGCTTTCTTT. It specifies CASSVGSFVAGGGYTEAFF.

There are a few counts of this clone. The chain employs TRBV27 and TRBJ1-2; a weak D match, TRBD1 (6 bases). CDR3 length equals 15 residues. Germline V gene sequence: CDR1 MNHEY, CDR2 SMNVEV (reference sequence). V was clipped by 8 bases and J by 4 bases, with 20 bases between them. The CDR3 DNA is TGTGCCAGCGCACTAGGGGGGGGCGTTGGCTATGGCTACACCTTC. Translated, it gives CASALGGGVGYGYTF.

This chain connects TRBV29-1 to TRBJ2-7; TRBD1 is a possible D gene (6 bases). Germline lookup yields CDR1 SQVTM and CDR2 ANQGSEA. The CDR3 runs to 14 residues. V lost 3 bases, J lost 0 bases, and 12 bases lay in between. The CDR3 loop reads CSVETGTSSYEQYF. For the CDR3, the DNA is TGCAGCGTTGAGACAGGAACTAGCTCCTACGAGCAGTACTTC.

This chain connects TRBV7-8 to TRBJ1-2; TRBD1 aligns across 8 bases. There are 16 residues in the CDR3. The trim removed 3 bases at V and 7 bases at J, leaving 13 bases unmatched. Germline CDR1 and CDR2: SGHVS and FQNEAQ. The CDR3 sequence is CASSFSGTGGSGGYTF. The CDR3 DNA reads as TGTGCCAGCAGCTTCTCCGGGACAGGAGGATCGGGTGGCTACACCTTC.

The chain carries TRBV30 and TRBJ2-5, with 9 bases lining up with TRBD2. Germline V gene sequence: CDR1 GTSNPN, CDR2 SVGIG (reference sequence). The CDR3 is 17 amino acids. V shed 1 base, J shed 3 bases, and the junction held 12 bases outside the gene matches. CDR3 sequence: CAWSEWSGRIHEETQYF. In nucleotides, the CDR3 is TGTGCCTGGAGTGAGTGGAGCGGGAGGATCCATGAAGAGACCCAGTACTTC.

The rearrangement joins TRBV6-1 to TRBJ1-3; D may be TRBD1 (5 bases). This CDR3 comprises 14 residues. CDR1 and CDR2 (germline): MNHNS, SASEGT. V lost 2 bases and J lost 9, with 14 bases in between. CDR3 DNA sequence: TGTGCCAGCAGTGAACTAGGACAACTGGCCACCATATATTTT. Encoded protein: CASSELGQLATIYF.

The chain has TRBV10-1 and TRBJ1-6, with 8 positions matching TRBD1. The CDR3 sequence is 16 residues long. V lost 7 bases to trimming and J lost 10 bases; unmatched junction nucleotides: 15. Germline assignment: CDR1 WNHNN and CDR2 SYGVQD (reference sequence). The DNA of the CDR3 is TGCGCCAGCAACACCCTTTGGACAGGGCCCTCCTCACCCCTCCACTTT. Amino acids: CASNTLWTGPSSPLHF.

V gene TRBV30 combines with J gene TRBJ1-4, with D possibly matching TRBD1 (5 bases). This CDR3 is 17 amino acids long. Germline assignment: CDR1 GTSNPN and CDR2 SVGIG (reference sequence). The V end lost 2 bases, the J end lost 4 bases, and 20 bases lay between the germline ends. The CDR3: CAWSPSTRTISNEKLFF. CDR3 bases: TGTGCCTGGAGTCCGTCGACCAGGACAATCAGTAATGAAAAACTGTTTTTT.

The chain has TRBV5-4 and TRBJ2-3; D gene ambiguous. CDR1 is SGHNT and CDR2 is YYREEE in the germline V gene (reference sequence). The CDR3 has 15 amino acids. Trimming left V 4 bases short and J 0 bases short, with 12 bases between. CDR3 nucleotides: TGTGCCAGCAGCGCTGGCGCGGCGAGCACAGATACGCAGTATTTT. Amino acid sequence: CASSAGAASTDTQYF.

The chain combines TRBV2 with TRBJ1-5, with TRBD1 matching over 8 bases. Looked up from germline, CDR1 is SNHLY and CDR2 is FYNNEI. Trimming cost V 7 bases and J 5 bases; bases outside gene matches: 4. The CDR3 covers 13 residues. CDR3 nucleotide sequence: TGTGCCAGCACATACAGGGGGGATCAGCCCCAGCATTTT. Its translation is CASTYRGDQPQHF.

The CDR3 region has the DNA TGTGCCAGCAGTTACAGCGGGGCGGTGGGGGACACTGAAGCTTTCTTT. This codes for CASSYSGAVGDTEAFF. V and J are TRBV6-6 and TRBJ1-1; weak D call: TRBD1 (5 bases). The CDR3 runs 16 residues. Germline loops: CDR1 MNHNY, CDR2 SVGAGI (reference sequence). The V end was cut by 2 bases, the J end by 3 bases, with 16 bases between.

This chain uses TRBV5-1 with TRBJ1-2, with 12 bases lining up with TRBD1. CDR3 length: 17 amino acids. V was pared by 4 bases and J by 4 bases, with 11 bases of the junction left unmatched. Germline lookup yields CDR1 SGHRS and CDR2 YFSETQ. The CDR3: CASSTRDRGQKGYGYTF. The CDR3 DNA sequence: TGCGCCAGCAGCACCCGGGACAGGGGGCAAAAGGGCTATGGCTACACCTTC.